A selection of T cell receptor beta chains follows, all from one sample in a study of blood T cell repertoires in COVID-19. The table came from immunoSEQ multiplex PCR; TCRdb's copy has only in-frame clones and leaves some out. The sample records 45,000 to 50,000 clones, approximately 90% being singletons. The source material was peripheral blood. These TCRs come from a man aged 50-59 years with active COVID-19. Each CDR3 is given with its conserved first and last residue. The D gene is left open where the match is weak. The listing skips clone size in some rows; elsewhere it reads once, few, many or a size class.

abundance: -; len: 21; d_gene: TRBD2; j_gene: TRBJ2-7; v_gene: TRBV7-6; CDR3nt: TGTGCCAGCAGCCCCCTCGGACCGACAGCACTTCCGGGCGGGAGAGGCAACGAGCAGTACTTC; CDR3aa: CASSPLGPTALPGGRGNEQYF
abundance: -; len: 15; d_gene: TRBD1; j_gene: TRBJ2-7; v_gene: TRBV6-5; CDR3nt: TGTGCCAGCAGCGCGCCGGGACAGGGCCCCCACGAGCAGTACTTC; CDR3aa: CASSAPGQGPHEQYF
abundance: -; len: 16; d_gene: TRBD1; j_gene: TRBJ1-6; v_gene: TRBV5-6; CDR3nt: TGTGCCAGCCAAGACAGGGAATTATCCTATAATTCACCCCTCCACTTT; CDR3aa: CASQDRELSYNSPLHF
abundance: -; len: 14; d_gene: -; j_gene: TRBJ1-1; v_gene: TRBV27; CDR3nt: TGTGCCAGCAGTCTACAGGGAGGGGCCCCTGAAGCTTTCTTT; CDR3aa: CASSLQGGAPEAFF
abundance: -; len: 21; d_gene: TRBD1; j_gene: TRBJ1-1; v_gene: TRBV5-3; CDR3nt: TGTGCCAGAAGCTTGGCCCCCTTTCTCCGGACAGGCGGCCGGTTGGACACTGAAGCTTTCTTT; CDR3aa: CARSLAPFLRTGGRLDTEAFF
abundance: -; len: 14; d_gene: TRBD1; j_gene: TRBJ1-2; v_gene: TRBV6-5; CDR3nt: TGTGCCAGCAGCCGGGACAGGGGGCGCGATGGCTACACCTTC; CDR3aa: CASSRDRGRDGYTF
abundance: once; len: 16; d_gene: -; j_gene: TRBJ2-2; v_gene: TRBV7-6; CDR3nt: TGTGCCAGCAGCTTATTGAGGCCGACTAACACCGGGGAGCTGTTTTTT; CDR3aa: CASSLLRPTNTGELFF
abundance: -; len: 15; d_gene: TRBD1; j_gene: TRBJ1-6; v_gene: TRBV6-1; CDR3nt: TGTGCCAGCAGTGAAGGGGCAGGGGACAGTTCACCCCTCCACTTT; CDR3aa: CASSEGAGDSSPLHF
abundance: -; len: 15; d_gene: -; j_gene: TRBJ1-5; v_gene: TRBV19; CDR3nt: TGTGCCAGTAGTATAGGGCGGGAATTCAATCAGCCCCAGCATTTT; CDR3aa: CASSIGREFNQPQHF
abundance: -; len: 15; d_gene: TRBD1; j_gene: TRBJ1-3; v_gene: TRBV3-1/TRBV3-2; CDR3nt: TGTGCCAGCAGCCTTACAGGGGGCTATGGAAACACCATATATTTT; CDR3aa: CASSLTGGYGNTIYF
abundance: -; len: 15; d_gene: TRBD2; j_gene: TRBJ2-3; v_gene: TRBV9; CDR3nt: TGTGCCAGCAGCGTAGCCTTGCGGGAGGCAGATACGCAGTATTTT; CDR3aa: CASSVALREADTQYF
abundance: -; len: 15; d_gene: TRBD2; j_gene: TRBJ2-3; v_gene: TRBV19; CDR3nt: TGTGCCAGTAGTATGCGGACTAGCGGGGGCGATACGCAGTATTTT; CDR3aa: CASSMRTSGGDTQYF
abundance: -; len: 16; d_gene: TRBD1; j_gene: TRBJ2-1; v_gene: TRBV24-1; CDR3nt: TGTGCCACCAGTGATTTCGACAGGGGGCCCTACAATGAGCAGTTCTTC; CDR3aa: CATSDFDRGPYNEQFF
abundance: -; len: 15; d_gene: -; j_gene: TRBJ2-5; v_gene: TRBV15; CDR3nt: TGTGCCACCAGCAGAGATCCCGGAGGCCAAGAGACCCAGTACTTC; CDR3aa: CATSRDPGGQETQYF
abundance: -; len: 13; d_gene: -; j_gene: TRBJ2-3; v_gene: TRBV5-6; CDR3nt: TGTGCCAGCAGCTCAGGGGAGACAGATACGCAGTATTTT; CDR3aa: CASSSGETDTQYF
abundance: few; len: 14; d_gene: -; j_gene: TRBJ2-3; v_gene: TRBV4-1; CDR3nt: TGCGCCAGCAGCCACCCGGATGTAGTGGGCACGCAGTATTTT; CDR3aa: CASSHPDVVGTQYF
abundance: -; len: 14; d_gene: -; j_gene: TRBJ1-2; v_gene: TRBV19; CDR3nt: TGTGCCAGTAGTCCCTCCGAGCGCATCTATGGCTACACCTTC; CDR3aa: CASSPSERIYGYTF
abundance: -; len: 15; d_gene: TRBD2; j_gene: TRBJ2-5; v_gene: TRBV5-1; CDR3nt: TGCGCCAGCAGCACCCTAGCGGGAGACCAAGAGACCCAGTACTTC; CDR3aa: CASSTLAGDQETQYF
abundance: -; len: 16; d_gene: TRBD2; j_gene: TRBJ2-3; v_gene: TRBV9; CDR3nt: TGTGCCAGCAGCGCGAGCGGGAGGGCCCGGGCAGATACGCAGTATTTT; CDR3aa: CASSASGRARADTQYF
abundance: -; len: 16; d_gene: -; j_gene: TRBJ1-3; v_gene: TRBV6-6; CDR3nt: TGTGCCAGCAGTTACCCTCGACAGGTCTCTGGAAACACCATATATTTT; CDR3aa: CASSYPRQVSGNTIYF
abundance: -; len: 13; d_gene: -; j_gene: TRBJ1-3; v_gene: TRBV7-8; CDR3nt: TGTGCCAGCAACACGGGGGTTGGAAACACCATATATTTT; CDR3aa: CASNTGVGNTIYF
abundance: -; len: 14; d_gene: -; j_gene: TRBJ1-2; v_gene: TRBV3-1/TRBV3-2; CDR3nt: TGTGCCAGCAGCCAAGCGCCGGAGAACTATGGCTACACCTTC; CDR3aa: CASSQAPENYGYTF
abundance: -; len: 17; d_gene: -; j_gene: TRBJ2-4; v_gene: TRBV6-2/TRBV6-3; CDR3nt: TGTGCCAGCAGTTACTCGAACCCCCCAGGGGCCAAAAACATTCAGTACTTC; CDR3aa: CASSYSNPPGAKNIQYF
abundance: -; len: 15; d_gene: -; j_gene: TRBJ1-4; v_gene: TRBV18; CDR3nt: TGTGCCAGCTCACCACCGAGGCCAACTAATGAAAAACTGTTTTTT; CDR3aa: CASSPPRPTNEKLFF
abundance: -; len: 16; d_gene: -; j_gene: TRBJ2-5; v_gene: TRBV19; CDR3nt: TGTGCCAGTAGTTCCCCCCGTGGCAGGGGTGGAGAGACCCAGTACTTC; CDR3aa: CASSSPRGRGGETQYF